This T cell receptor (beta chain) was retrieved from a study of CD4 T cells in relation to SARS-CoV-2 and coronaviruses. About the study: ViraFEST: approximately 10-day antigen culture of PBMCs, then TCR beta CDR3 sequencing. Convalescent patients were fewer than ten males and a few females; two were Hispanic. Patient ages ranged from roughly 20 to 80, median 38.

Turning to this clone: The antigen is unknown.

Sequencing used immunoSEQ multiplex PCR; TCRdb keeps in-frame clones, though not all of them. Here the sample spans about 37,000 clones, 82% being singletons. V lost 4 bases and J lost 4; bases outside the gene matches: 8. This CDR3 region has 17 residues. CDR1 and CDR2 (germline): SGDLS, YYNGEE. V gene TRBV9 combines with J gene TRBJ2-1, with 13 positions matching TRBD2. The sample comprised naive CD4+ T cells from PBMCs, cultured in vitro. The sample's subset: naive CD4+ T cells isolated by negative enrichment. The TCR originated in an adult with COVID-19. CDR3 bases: TGTGCCAGCAGCCCACTAGCGGGAGGGCCAATGTACAATGAGCAGTTCTTC. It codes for CASSPLAGGPMYNEQFF.